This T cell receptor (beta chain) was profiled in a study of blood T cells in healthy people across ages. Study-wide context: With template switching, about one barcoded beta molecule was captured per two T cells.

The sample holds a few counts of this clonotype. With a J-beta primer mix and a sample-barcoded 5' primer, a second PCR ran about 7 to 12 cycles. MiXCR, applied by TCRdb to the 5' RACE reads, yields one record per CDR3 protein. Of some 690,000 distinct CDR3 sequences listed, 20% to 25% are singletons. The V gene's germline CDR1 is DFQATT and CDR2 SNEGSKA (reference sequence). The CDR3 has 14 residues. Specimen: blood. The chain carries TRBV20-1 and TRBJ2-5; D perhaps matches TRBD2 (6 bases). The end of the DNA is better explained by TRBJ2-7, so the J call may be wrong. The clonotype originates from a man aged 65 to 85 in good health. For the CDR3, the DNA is TGCAGTGCTATCCACTACCGCGGGGCCTACGAGCAGTACTTC. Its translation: CSAIHYRGAYEQYF.